The 6 T cell receptor beta chains in this list originate from one sample, sequenced in a study of control samples from healthy donors and cancer patients. Clones were sequenced by immunoSEQ multiplex PCR, and TCRdb holds only the in-frame ones, with some missing. The table includes some 110,000 clones, over 90% detected once. The sequencing input was blood. Receptors were obtained from a young man in good health.

The V call is TRBV6-5, the J call TRBJ2-7; TRBD1 matches at 9 bases. The CDR3 spans 14 residues. Germline assignment: CDR1 MNHEY and CDR2 SVGAGI. Trimming at V came to 3 bases and at J to 5 bases, leaving 5 bases not matched to a gene. The CDR3 spells CASSYRDRAHEQYF. CDR3 nucleotide sequence: TGTGCCAGCAGTTATCGGGACAGGGCCCACGAGCAGTACTTC.

The chain links TRBV6-5 to TRBJ1-1, with D hard to call. V lost 5 bases and J lost 0, with 10 bases in between. The CDR3 is made up of 14 amino acids. Germline loops: CDR1 MNHEY, CDR2 SVGAGI. The CDR3 protein is CASSIGRLNTEAFF. The CDR3, as DNA: TGTGCCAGCAGTATTGGCAGACTGAACACTGAAGCTTTCTTT.

The J gene is TRBJ1-1, the V gene TRBV6-1; the D gene is possibly TRBD1 (6 bases). Per germline, CDR1 MNHNS and CDR2 SASEGT. Trimming left V 3 bases short and J 4 bases short, with 12 bases between. This CDR3 is built from 14 residues. CDR3 sequence: CASSDLGGGTEAFF. The CDR3, as DNA: TGTGCCAGCAGTGACCTCGGGGGCGGCACTGAAGCTTTCTTT.

This clone was detected a few times. The rearrangement uses TRBV10-1 and TRBJ2-1; D is unclear. The CDR3 runs to 13 residues. V was trimmed by 6 bases and J by 3 bases, leaving 9 bases between them. Germline-derived CDR1 and CDR2 are WNHNN and SYGVQD (reference sequence). DNA for the CDR3: TGCGCCAGCAGCCTTCAAATCTACAATGAGCAGTTCTTC. Translation: CASSLQIYNEQFF.

The V gene is TRBV28, the J gene TRBJ1-3; D remains ambiguous. The CDR3 totals 17 residues. The germline V gene encodes CDR1 MDHEN and CDR2 SYDVKM. With 1 base removed from V and 4 bases from J, the gap between germline ends came to 17 bases. CDR3 in DNA: TGTGCCAGCAGTTTATTAAGGCGTGGGCGTGGAGGAAACACCATATATTTT. Its translation is CASSLLRRGRGGNTIYF.

The count of this clone is one. The chain carries TRBV14 and TRBJ2-2; 8 nucleotides agree with TRBD2. CDR3 length: 16 amino acids. After removal of 4 bases from V and 5 bases from J, the junction contained 9 bases not matched to a gene. Germline CDR1 and CDR2: SGHDN and FVKESK. The CDR3 bases are TGTGCCAGCAGCCCCACCGGGAGGGGAATAACCGGGGAGCTGTTTTTT. It is translated as CASSPTGRGITGELFF.